Following are 9 T cell receptor beta chains from one sample sequenced in a study of post-analysis software for immune sequencing data. Notes on the study in general: Patients had higher frequencies than controls of roughly 5 TRBV segments, including TRBV5-6, TRBV5-1 and TRBV20-1.

The authors incorporated unique molecular identifiers into the TCR beta cDNA libraries. Each CDR3 protein gets one entry after TCRdb re-called the PCR reads with MiXCR. The sample records 350,000 to 450,000 distinct CDR3 sequences, 30% to 40% being singletons. Which antigens these TCRs recognize remains unknown. Sequences were obtained from blood. The receptor set was obtained from a girl aged 2 to 9 with multiple sclerosis.

The gene calls are TRBV9 and TRBJ2-7; 10 nucleotides agree with TRBD2. Germline V gene data show CDR1 as SGDLS and CDR2 as YYNGEE. After removal of 2 bases from V and 4 bases from J, the junction contained 6 bases not matched to a gene. The CDR3 is 15 amino acids. In nucleotides, the CDR3 is TGTGCCAGCAGCGTCGGTACTAGCGGGGTTTACGAGCAGTACTTC. It encodes CASSVGTSGVYEQYF.

This clonotype was counted a few times. CDR3 coding DNA: TGTGCCATCAGTGACGCAGCCTTTGCAACTAATGAAAAACTGTTTTTT. The encoded protein is CAISDAAFATNEKLFF. The V call is TRBV10-3, the J call TRBJ1-4; D call uncertain. Germline lookup yields CDR1 ENHRY and CDR2 SYGVKD. CDR3 length: 16 amino acids. V was pared by 3 bases and J by 0 bases, with 11 bases between.

This clonotype was recorded a few times. Here the CDR3 reads CASYLSGGEFNNEQFF. The CDR3, as DNA: TGTGCCAGCTACCTGAGCGGGGGGGAATTCAACAATGAGCAGTTCTTC. The J gene is TRBJ2-1, the V gene TRBV28; 10 nucleotides match TRBD2. Germline V CDR1 and CDR2: MDHEN, SYDVKM. The V gene end was trimmed by 8 bases and the J gene end by 5 bases; junction bases not matched to a gene: 12. The CDR3 runs 16 residues.

This clonotype was seen more than once but under ten times. V is TRBV6-2 or TRBV6-3 and J is TRBJ2-5, with 10 nucleotides matching TRBD1. The V gene end was trimmed by 6 bases and the J gene end by 1 base; junction bases not matched to a gene: 23. Germline V gives CDR1 MNHEY, CDR2 SVGEGT. The CDR3 consists of 21 residues. This CDR3 is CASSFTTRRDRGVGPQETQYF. CDR3 coding DNA: TGTGCCAGCAGCTTTACCACGCGACGGGACAGGGGTGTCGGTCCCCAAGAGACCCAGTACTTC.

This clonotype was counted between two and nine times. V is TRBV29-1 and J is TRBJ2-1; the D gene is possibly TRBD2 (7 bases). V lost 6 bases to trimming and J lost 4 bases, with 16 bases between them. Germline V gene sequence: CDR1 SQVTM, CDR2 ANQGSEA. The CDR3 has 14 residues. This chain's CDR3 is CSVGGVSGYNEQFF. The CDR3 DNA reads as TGCAGCGTAGGGGGGGTTTCAGGGTACAATGAGCAGTTCTTC.

This clonotype was observed a handful of times. This chain connects TRBV6-1 to TRBJ2-5, with a tentative D call TRBD2 (7 bases). The closer fit of TRBJ2-7 to the DNA end suggests the J call may be wrong. This CDR3 spans 13 amino acids. Germline V gene data show CDR1 as MNHNS and CDR2 as SASEGT. CDR3 amino acids: CASIGGTSYEQYF. CDR3 bases: TGTGCCAGCATCGGGGGGACAAGCTACGAGCAGTACTTC.

This clonotype was observed a single time. The chain joins TRBV29-1 to TRBJ1-2; 7 bases line up with TRBD1. The V gene's germline CDR1 is SQVTM and CDR2 ANQGSEA. The CDR3 length is 15 residues. V shed 3 bases, J shed 4 bases, and the junction held 11 bases outside the gene matches. The CDR3 is CSVESIGRGGYGYTF. CDR3 sequence (DNA): TGCAGCGTTGAGAGTATTGGCAGGGGGGGCTATGGCTACACCTTC.

This clonotype has more than one count but fewer than ten. The chain links TRBV7-3 to TRBJ2-1; D is uncertain. The CDR3 is 15 amino acids. V was trimmed by 5 bases and J by 0 bases, leaving 11 bases between them. Germline assignment: CDR1 SGHTA and CDR2 FQGTGA. In DNA form, the CDR3 reads TGTGCCAGCAGCCCGCATTCGAGCTCCTACAATGAGCAGTTCTTC. Translating gives CASSPHSSSYNEQFF.

This chain joins TRBV6-6 and TRBJ2-6, with no clear D. Germline lookup yields CDR1 MNHNY and CDR2 SVGAGI (reference sequence). V lost 0 bases and J 4 bases, leaving 10 bases between the germline ends. This CDR3 region has 16 residues. This chain's CDR3 is CASSYSKYSGANVLTF. In DNA form, the CDR3 reads TGTGCCAGCAGTTACTCGAAGTACTCCGGGGCCAACGTCCTGACTTTC.